This T cell receptor beta chain was identified during a study of CD8+ T cells in alopecia areata. Whole-study context: Treatment comprised oral tofacitinib, 5 to 10 mg twice daily, in treated patients.

Treatment described: oral pan-JAK inhibitor, 5-10 mg twice daily. Peripheral blood and lesional scalp punch biopsies were taken from alopecia areata patients. A remark on this clone: As yet, its antigen is unknown.

Sequencing used cDNA as its template, made by extracting RNA and reverse transcribing it. Repertoires were generated with immunoSEQ multiplex PCR, while TCRdb's copy carries only in-frame clones and drops some. The sample records 210,000 or so clones, more than 60% being singletons. Study-wide results and caveats: Both scalp clonality and the expanded CD8+ clones among the top 100 showed a significant decrease with tofacitinib.

CDR1 and CDR2 from the germline V gene are ENHRY and SYGVKD. The germline V and J ends were trimmed by 10 bases and 5 bases, with 10 bases remaining between them. The CDR3 runs to 11 residues. This sample comprised CD4+ T cells sorted from blood, obtained at approximately week 44, from a patient treated with tofacitinib. The TCR sequence derives from a human donor with alopecia areata. The chain links TRBV10-3 to TRBJ2-3; D uncertain. Written as DNA, the CDR3 is TGTGCCACCTCGATCGGAGATACGCAGTATTTT. The encoded protein is CATSIGDTQYF.